The 20 T cell receptor beta chains reported below all come from one sample, sequenced in a study of metastatic and nonmetastatic thyroid tumors. Thyroid surgery took place with no prior treatment in any patient. TCRdb reassembled clones from the PCR reads with MiXCR. The sample includes more than 13,000 clones, roughly 29% seen only once; the top ten take approximately 52%. The source material was tumor tissue. These receptors were obtained from a male donor with papillary thyroid cancer or a benign thyroid nodule (not recorded which). Some clones in this sample may be carry-over from other donors' samples.

As regards this clone: Just one base apart from a much larger clone, this may be a read error. The chain links TRBV7-3 to TRBJ1-2; perhaps TRBD1 as D (6 bases). Per the germline V gene, CDR1 is SGHTA and CDR2 is FQGTGA. This CDR3 is 13 amino acids long. V was shortened by 2 bases and J by 8 bases, with 12 bases between the two germline ends. The CDR3 sequence: CASSLPEGVGYTF. CDR3 sequence (DNA): TGTGCCAGCAGCTTACCCGAGGGGGTAGGCTACACCTTC.

This rearrangement joins TRBV20-1 to TRBJ2-4; 8 nucleotides line up with TRBD1. Trimming removed 5 bases from V and 0 bases from J; junction bases left unmatched: 6. CDR1 is DFQATT and CDR2 is SNEGSKA in the germline V gene (reference sequence). The CDR3 is made up of 15 amino acids. CDR3 region: CSAQTGGLAKNIQYF. The CDR3 DNA follows: TGCAGTGCTCAAACAGGGGGTCTAGCCAAAAACATTCAGTACTTC.

This clone has a handful of counts. The CDR3 sequence is CASSTARGAYEQYF. The CDR3 DNA reads TGTGCCAGTAGTACCGCCAGGGGGGCCTACGAGCAGTACTTC. V gene TRBV19 combines with J gene TRBJ2-7; tentatively, D is TRBD1 (7 bases). Looked up from germline, CDR1 is LNHDA and CDR2 is SQIVND (reference sequence). The CDR3 runs 14 residues. V was shortened by 4 bases and J by 2 bases, with 12 bases between the two germline ends. The complete variable domain, with remaining parts taken from reference TRBV19 and TRBJ2-7, reads DGGITQSPKYLFRKEGQNVTLSCEQNLNHDAMYWYRQDPGQGLRLIYYSQIVNDFQKGDIAEGYSVSREKKESFPLTVTSAQKNPTAFYLCASSTARGAYEQYFGPGTRLTVT.

The CDR3 here is CASSIPDRSYEQYF. The CDR3 bases are TGTGCCAGTAGTATACCCGACAGGTCCTACGAGCAGTACTTC. The gene calls are TRBV19 and TRBJ2-7; the D gene is possibly TRBD1 (6 bases). V shed 2 bases and J shed 1 base, with 9 bases lying between them. The CDR3 is made up of 14 amino acids. The V gene's germline CDR1 is LNHDA and CDR2 SQIVND (reference sequence).

This clone was recorded many times. V and J are TRBV10-3 and TRBJ2-1, with a possible D match to TRBD2 (5 bases). This CDR3 is 15 amino acids long. Looked up from germline, CDR1 is ENHRY and CDR2 is SYGVKD. V lost 6 bases to trimming and J lost 3 bases, with 15 bases between them. CDR3 bases: TGTGCCATCAGCGAAACTAGTGTCGGCTACAATGAGCAGTTCTTC. Encoded protein: CAISETSVGYNEQFF.

The table lists this clone with a few counts. The CDR3 region is CATSGTAKYEQYF. The CDR3 DNA follows: TGTGCCACGTCCGGGACAGCGAAATACGAGCAGTACTTC. The V gene is TRBV28, the J gene TRBJ2-7; TRBD1 matches at 7 bases. Losses at the gene ends were 10 bases for V and 4 bases for J; bases not matched to a gene: 10. Germline CDR1 and CDR2: MDHEN and SYDVKM. The CDR3 has 13 amino acids.

Ten or more counts support this clone. This sequence joins TRBV28 and TRBJ1-2; D is ambiguous. The CDR3 loop spans 12 amino acids. Trimming shortened V by 9 bases and J by 2 bases, and 10 bases separated the two germline ends. Germline V CDR1 and CDR2: MDHEN, SYDVKM. CDR3: CASTDGNYGYTF. For the CDR3, the DNA is TGTGCCAGTACGGACGGGAACTATGGCTACACCTTC.

Details on this clone: This could be a read error, since a much larger clone is one nucleotide away. The chain employs TRBV20-1 and TRBJ1-1; no reliable D call. V was cut by 2 bases and J by 4 bases, with 11 bases left in between. Germline V gene data show CDR1 as DFQATT and CDR2 as SNEGSKA (reference sequence). The CDR3 runs 13 residues. Written as DNA, the CDR3 is TGCAGTGCTAGAATCATCGGGAGCACTGAAGCTTTCTTT. Its protein product is CSARIIGSTEAFF.

Comments on this clone: A read error is possible here, since a much larger clone lies one base away. The chain uses TRBV20-1 and TRBJ1-4; unclear D gene. The CDR3 consists of 8 residues. Germline V gene sequence: CDR1 DFQATT, CDR2 SNEGSKA (reference sequence). The CDR3 protein is CSAGPPVF. CDR3 sequence (DNA): TGCAGTGCTGGTCCCCCTGTTTTT.

In this sample, this clone turned up many times. A much larger clone sits a single nucleotide away, making a read error possible. The chain uses TRBV12-3 or TRBV12-4 and TRBJ2-1; D not resolved. There are 12 residues in the CDR3. V lost 1 base to trimming and J lost 9 bases, with 7 bases between them. The CDR3, as DNA: TGTGCCAGCAGTTTAGTGCGGACTGAGCAGTTCTTC. It is translated as CASSLVRTEQFF.

As to this clone: A junction boundary mismatches the germline segment, possibly from a read error. Here the CDR3 reads CASSSEEGNVLTF. CDR3 DNA sequence: TGTGCCAGTAGCTCCGAGGAGGGCAACGTCCTGACTTTC. The rearrangement links TRBV11-2 to TRBJ2-6; D is perhaps TRBD2 (6 bases). This CDR3 is built from 13 residues. The germline V gene has CDR1 SGHAT and CDR2 FQNNGV.

Many counts were recorded for this clone. This chain connects TRBV19 to TRBJ1-1; 9 nucleotides line up with TRBD1. The germline V gene encodes CDR1 LNHDA and CDR2 SQIVND (reference sequence). V was clipped by 7 bases and J by 4 bases; unmatched bases: 7. The CDR3 runs 14 residues. The CDR3: CASIPGQGFTEAFF. CDR3 sequence (DNA): TGTGCCAGTATTCCGGGACAGGGCTTCACTGAAGCTTTCTTT.

This clone was detected only a few times. V gene TRBV27 combines with J gene TRBJ2-7; D uncertain. CDR3 length: 14 residues. Germline V gene sequence: CDR1 MNHEY, CDR2 SMNVEV (reference sequence). Trimming stripped 5 bases from V and 0 bases from J, with 11 bases between. This CDR3 is CASSVSEISYEQYF. Written as DNA, the CDR3 is TGTGCCAGCAGTGTCAGCGAAATCTCCTACGAGCAGTACTTC.

In this sample, this clone turned up a few times. The CDR3 loop reads CASSEGTELDGELFF. The CDR3 DNA reads TGCGCCAGCAGTGAGGGGACTGAATTAGACGGGGAGCTGTTTTTT. The chain employs TRBV10-1 and TRBJ2-2; possibly TRBD2 for D (6 bases). Germline V gene sequence: CDR1 WNHNN, CDR2 SYGVQD (reference sequence). The V end lost 2 bases, the J end lost 7 bases, and 14 bases lay between the germline ends. The CDR3 totals 15 residues.

With regard to this clone: Sequence at one end of the junction differs from germline and may be a read error. The rearrangement joins TRBV12-3 or TRBV12-4 to TRBJ2-7; 9 nucleotides align to TRBD2. The CDR3 spans 16 residues. The CDR3, as DNA: TGTGCAAGCATTCCCTCCTGGTGGCGGGAGGGCCGCGAGCAGTACTTC. Translated: CASIPSWWREGREQYF.

This clone came up many times. The chain uses TRBV7-6 and TRBJ1-6; TRBD1 matches at 7 bases. Trimming at V came to 5 bases and at J to 8 bases, leaving 15 bases not matched to a gene. The germline CDR1 and CDR2 sequences are SGHVS and FNYEAQ. The CDR3 is made up of 17 amino acids. The CDR3 spells CASSLQPPGTDYSPLHF. Here the CDR3 DNA reads TGTGCCAGCAGCCTACAACCCCCGGGGACAGATTATTCACCCCTCCACTTT.

This clone was found once. The junction and the germline gene differ at one end; a read error may be behind it. The rearrangement uses TRBV11-2 and TRBJ1-6; 10 nucleotides line up with TRBD1. CDR3 length equals 17 residues. CDR1 and CDR2 from the germline V gene are SGHAT and FQNNGV. The CDR3 nucleotides read TGTGCCAGCAGCTTAGATCCCCGGGACAGGGGATTTTCACCCCTCCGCTTT. Amino acid sequence: CASSLDPRDRGFSPLRF.

The sample holds many counts of this clone. This may come from a read error, since a much larger clone is one base off. The chain carries TRBV6-1 and TRBJ2-3, with a tentative D call TRBD1 (6 bases). Trimming left V 0 bases short and J 4 bases short, with 8 bases between. Germline V gives CDR1 MNHNS, CDR2 SASEGT. The CDR3 has 14 amino acids. In DNA form, the CDR3 reads TGTGCCAGCAGTGAAGCGGCAGGGGCAGATACGCAGTATTTT. Its protein is CASSEAAGADTQYF.

This clone was seen many times. The V call is TRBV5-4, the J call TRBJ2-5; D not certain. This CDR3 comprises 11 residues. The germline gives CDR1 SGHNT, CDR2 YYREEE (reference sequence). Trimming left V 2 bases short and J 5 bases short, with 4 bases between. The CDR3 spells CASSFGETQYF. For the CDR3, the DNA is TGTGCCAGCAGCTTCGGGGAGACCCAGTACTTC.

This chain uses TRBV7-2 with TRBJ2-3; 10 nucleotides line up with TRBD2. The CDR3 runs to 17 residues. V trimming: 1 base; J trimming: 7 bases; junction bases outside the gene matches: 11. Germline CDR1 reads SGHTA; CDR2 reads FQGNSA. The CDR3 region has the DNA TGTGCCAGCAGCTTAGTGGTAACTAGCGGGGCCCAGAATACGCAGTATTTT. Protein product: CASSLVVTSGAQNTQYF. Full variable domain (remainder filled in from reference TRBV7-2 and TRBJ2-3): GAGVSQSPSNKVTEKGKDVELRCDPISGHTALYWYRQSLGQGLEFLIYFQGNSAPDKSGLPSDRFSAERTGGSVSTLTIQRTQQEDSAVYLCASSLVVTSGAQNTQYFGPGTRLTVL.